The 11 T cell receptor beta chains given below trace back to one sample, sequenced in a study of blood T cell repertoires in COVID-19. Produced via immunoSEQ multiplex PCR; TCRdb's table is partial and in-frame only. The table has roughly 170,000 clones, roughly four fifths seen once. The sequencing input was peripheral blood. The receptors were gathered from a man between 40 and 49 years old who had recovered from COVID-19.

The chain carries TRBV6-5 and TRBJ1-5; D ambiguous. Trimming stripped 0 bases from V and 2 bases from J, with 8 bases between. From germline, CDR1 is MNHEY and CDR2 SVGAGI. This CDR3 is built from 15 residues. The CDR3 loop reads CASSYSNNGNQPQHF. The CDR3 nucleotides are TGTGCCAGCAGTTACTCGAACAATGGCAATCAGCCCCAGCATTTT.

The table lists this clone with a few counts. The rearrangement joins TRBV11-3 to TRBJ2-7; D unclear. Germline V gives CDR1 SGHNT, CDR2 YENEEA. The CDR3 has 14 residues. Trimming cost V 0 bases and J 0 bases, with 6 bases left between them. Here the CDR3 DNA reads TGTGCCAGCAGCTTAGATGGCAACTCCTACGAGCAGTACTTC. It yields the protein CASSLDGNSYEQYF.

This clone was observed once. V and J are TRBV5-4 and TRBJ2-1; D gene ambiguous. V lost 9 bases and J 8 bases, leaving 15 bases between the germline ends. The germline V gene encodes CDR1 SGHNT and CDR2 YYREEE (reference sequence). The CDR3 has 12 residues. The CDR3 DNA reads as TGTGCCATCCTAGACTCGCGGCATGAGCAGTTCTTC. Translation: CAILDSRHEQFF.

The rearrangement uses TRBV6-5 and TRBJ1-5; 9 bases are shared with TRBD1. This CDR3 is 16 amino acids long. Germline V gene data show CDR1 as MNHEY and CDR2 as SVGAGI. V lost 0 bases, J lost 6 bases, and 6 bases stayed unmatched. CDR3 nucleotide sequence: TGTGCCAGCAGTTACTCCACAGGGGGCGGAAGTCAGCCCCAGCATTTT. Translating gives CASSYSTGGGSQPQHF.

This chain connects TRBV5-1 to TRBJ2-2; 13 nucleotides line up with TRBD2. Trimming cost V 2 bases and J 3 bases; bases outside gene matches: 1. The CDR3 is 16 residues long. The V gene's germline CDR1 is SGHRS and CDR2 YFSETQ. The CDR3 spells CASSLLAGGDTGELFF. CDR3 bases: TGCGCCAGCAGCTTACTAGCGGGAGGGGACACCGGGGAGCTGTTTTTT.

The V call is TRBV6-5, the J call TRBJ1-6; D unclear. The CDR3 extends over 15 amino acids. Germline V CDR1 and CDR2: MNHEY, SVGAGI. V was cut by 6 bases and J by 0 bases, with 9 bases left in between. CDR3 sequence (DNA): TGTGCCAGCAGACCAGCTAGCTCCTATAATTCACCCCTCCACTTT. Translating it yields CASRPASSYNSPLHF.

This chain links TRBV4-1 with TRBJ2-4; the match to TRBD2 covers 14 bases. The J segment lost 3 bases and the V segment lost 4 bases, leaving 8 bases of the junction unmatched. There are 18 residues in the CDR3. CDR1 MGHRA and CDR2 YSYEKL come from the germline V gene. CDR3 protein: CASSPGLAGGLGKNIQYF. CDR3 DNA: TGCGCCAGCAGCCCCGGACTAGCGGGGGGCCTTGGCAAAAACATTCAGTACTTC.

Comments on this clone: A junction end diverges from the germline sequence, so it may reflect a read error. This sequence joins TRBV18 and TRBJ2-3, with D perhaps being TRBD1 or TRBD2 (6 bases each). CDR1 KGHSH and CDR2 LQKENI come from the germline V gene. The CDR3 is 15 amino acids. This chain's CDR3 is CASSPQGGFSDTQYF. CDR3 DNA: TGTGCCAGCTCCCCACAGGGAGGATTCTCAGATACGCAGTATTTT.

The rearrangement uses TRBV7-9 and TRBJ2-2, with no clear D. The CDR3 runs 12 residues. Germline V lookup: CDR1 SEHNR, CDR2 FQNEAQ (reference sequence). V shed 2 bases and J shed 6 bases, with 4 bases lying between them. CDR3 DNA sequence: TGTGCCAGCAGCTTACAATCCGGGGAGCTGTTTTTT. Encoded protein: CASSLQSGELFF.

CDR3: CASSAPGGTYEQYF. The CDR3 bases are TGTGCCAGCAGTGCCCCGGGGGGGACCTACGAGCAGTACTTC. This chain connects TRBV6-2 or TRBV6-3 to TRBJ2-7; 8 bases agree with TRBD2. J was trimmed by 2 bases and V by 5 bases; bases with no gene match: 5. The CDR3 totals 14 residues. Germline V gene data show CDR1 as MNHEY and CDR2 as SVGEGT.

The chain links TRBV30 to TRBJ2-7, with D unresolved. The V gene lost 0 bases and the J gene lost 4 bases, with 4 bases spanning the gap. The length of the CDR3 is 11 residues. The germline V gene has CDR1 GTSNPN and CDR2 SVGIG (reference sequence). CDR3 sequence reads: CAWSVQYEQYF. The CDR3 DNA sequence: TGTGCCTGGAGTGTACAGTACGAGCAGTACTTC. The full variable domain, rest sourced from reference TRBV30 and TRBJ2-7, is SQTIHQWPATLVQPVGSPLSLECTVEGTSNPNLYWYRQAAGRGLQLLFYSVGIGQISSEVPQNLSASRPQDRQFILSSKKLLLSDSGFYLCAWSVQYEQYFGPGTRLTVT.